The text below deals with one TCR beta chain. Germline V gene sequence: CDR1 MNHEY, CDR2 SVGAGI. The ends were cut back, 6 bases at V and 1 base at J, with 9 bases in the middle. This CDR3 contains 13 residues. The data stem from a study of T cell responses to AZD1222 COVID-19 vaccine. The assay was immunoSEQ multiplex PCR, and TCRdb's table has in-frame clones only and misses some. This table holds 120,000 or so clones, roughly 90% found once. Sequencing was performed on peripheral blood, taken 28 days after the second AZD1222 dose. The chain uses TRBV6-5 and TRBJ1-1; D gene ambiguous. This receptor was obtained from an adult who received the AZD1222 COVID-19 vaccine. CDR3 sequence (DNA): TGTGCCAGCAGGTCTCAATGGAACACTGAAGCTTTCTTT. Its protein is CASRSQWNTEAFF.